A selection of T cell receptor beta chains follows, all from one sample in a study of blood T cell repertoires in COVID-19. Here immunoSEQ multiplex PCR was the method, and the copy in TCRdb shows in-frame clones only, minus some. This sample carries fewer than 200,000 clones, 83% of them seen once, and the ten largest clones take approximately 1.5%. Sequenced: peripheral blood. These receptor sequences come from a human donor in a cohort sampled during active COVID-19. Both conserved end residues are part of each CDR3. A D gene is named only where the DNA matches it firmly. Clone size is shown for a subset of rows, as once, few, many or a class of expanded clone.

V gene	D gene	clone size	CDR3 length	J gene	CDR3 protein	CDR3 DNA
TRBV27	TRBD2	.	16	TRBJ2-7	CASSSGLAGGLHEQYF	TGTGCCAGCAGTTCCGGACTAGCGGGAGGGCTGCACGAGCAGTACTTC
TRBV6-2/TRBV6-3	.	.	15	TRBJ1-3	CASSYSGASGNTIYF	TGTGCCAGCAGTTACTCGGGCGCCTCCGGAAACACCATATATTTT
TRBV6-1	TRBD1	.	13	TRBJ1-2	CASSDRGRGGYTF	TGTGCCAGCAGTGACAGGGGGCGCGGGGGCTACACCTTC
TRBV11-3	TRBD1	.	14	TRBJ2-4	CASSPSRQGNIQYF	TGTGCCAGCAGCCCGTCCCGACAGGGCAACATTCAGTACTTC
TRBV6-1	.	.	16	TRBJ1-5	CASSEAGSYSNQPQHF	TGTGCCAGCAGTGAAGCTGGGAGCTATAGCAATCAGCCCCAGCATTTT
TRBV10-2	TRBD1	.	15	TRBJ2-7	CASRAGQGITYEQYF	TGCGCCAGCAGAGCCGGACAGGGGATAACCTACGAGCAGTACTTC
TRBV7-6	TRBD2	.	16	TRBJ2-1	CASSPGTSGPRNEQFF	TGTGCCAGCAGCCCCGGGACTAGCGGCCCCCGGAATGAGCAGTTCTTC
TRBV10-2	.	once	14	TRBJ2-3	CASSETGQGNTQYF	TGCGCCAGCAGTGAGACAGGCCAGGGGAATACGCAGTATTTT
TRBV2	TRBD1	.	15	TRBJ1-5	CASRTITGGNQPQHF	TGTGCCAGCAGGACCATAACAGGGGGTAATCAGCCCCAGCATTTT
TRBV28	TRBD1	.	14	TRBJ2-7	CASSLGWSGTGEYF	TGTGCCAGCAGTTTAGGATGGTCCGGGACAGGGGAGTACTTC
TRBV4-3	.	few	15	TRBJ1-1	CASSPNRNAIIEAFF	TGCGCCAGCAGCCCCAACAGGAACGCTATAATTGAAGCTTTCTTT
TRBV10-3	TRBD1	.	14	TRBJ1-2	CAINPGQGSYGYTF	TGTGCCATCAACCCGGGACAGGGGTCCTATGGCTACACCTTC
TRBV29-1	.	.	13	TRBJ2-5	CSVDLEREETQYF	TGCAGCGTTGATCTAGAACGGGAAGAGACCCAGTACTTC
TRBV7-9	.	.	13	TRBJ2-3	CASSFFGTDTQYF	TGTGCCAGCAGCTTCTTCGGCACAGATACGCAGTATTTT
TRBV19	TRBD1	once	15	TRBJ1-5	CASSTQGGANQPQHF	TGTGCCAGTAGTACACAGGGGGGAGCTAATCAGCCCCAGCATTTT
TRBV20-1	.	.	9	TRBJ2-7	CSASYLQYF	TGCAGTGCTAGCTACTTACAGTACTTC
TRBV6-5	.	.	15	TRBJ1-1	CASSSLRVLNTEAFF	TGTGCCAGCAGTTCGCTCAGGGTTTTGAACACTGAAGCTTTCTTT
TRBV9	TRBD1	.	15	TRBJ1-2	CASSASGTGLYGYTF	TGTGCCAGCAGCGCCTCCGGGACAGGGCTTTATGGCTACACCTTC
TRBV28	.	.	14	TRBJ2-7	CASSDRIASYEQYF	TGTGCCAGCAGTGACAGAATAGCCTCCTACGAGCAGTACTTC
TRBV5-6	TRBD1	.	17	TRBJ1-3	CASSWDRRATSGNTIYF	TGTGCCAGCAGCTGGGACAGGCGGGCCACTTCTGGAAACACCATATATTTT
TRBV28	TRBD1	.	15	TRBJ2-5	CASSYSGTGRETQYF	TGTGCCAGCAGTTACTCCGGGACAGGGAGGGAGACCCAGTACTTC
TRBV7-9	TRBD2	.	16	TRBJ2-1	CASSFSGLATYNEQFF	TGTGCCAGCAGCTTCTCTGGACTAGCGACCTACAATGAGCAGTTCTTC
TRBV9	.	.	14	TRBJ1-3	CASSVDSSGNTIYF	TGTGCCAGCAGCGTAGACAGCTCTGGAAACACCATATATTTT
TRBV10-3	TRBD1	.	14	TRBJ1-5	CAIRQGQGNQPQHF	TGTGCCATCCGACAGGGTCAGGGGAATCAGCCCCAGCATTTT
TRBV30	TRBD1	.	13	TRBJ2-7	CAWRGTGSHEQYF	TGTGCCTGGAGGGGGACAGGGAGTCACGAGCAGTACTTC
TRBV19	TRBD1	.	17	TRBJ1-4	CASSIDRGTSTNEKLFF	TGTGCCAGTAGTATTGACAGGGGAACTTCAACTAATGAAAAACTGTTTTTT
TRBV18	.	.	17	TRBJ2-2	CASSLPTRAMNTGELFF	TGTGCCAGCTCACTTCCGACTAGAGCAATGAACACCGGGGAGCTGTTTTTT
TRBV18	.	many	12	TRBJ2-7	CASSPSSYEQYF	TGTGCCAGCTCACCATCCAGCTACGAGCAGTACTTC
TRBV29-1	.	.	11	TRBJ2-7	CSVGEVSEQYF	TGCAGCGTAGGGGAGGTCAGCGAGCAGTACTTC
TRBV19	.	.	16	TRBJ2-6	CASSVDRFPGANVLTF	TGTGCCAGTAGTGTGGACAGATTCCCTGGGGCCAACGTCCTGACTTTC
TRBV9	TRBD2	.	16	TRBJ2-2	CASSVGSGRNTGELFF	TGTGCCAGCAGCGTAGGGAGCGGGAGGAACACCGGGGAGCTGTTTTTT
TRBV6-2/TRBV6-3	.	.	15	TRBJ1-5	CASSLDGSSNQPQHF	TGTGCCAGCAGTTTAGATGGGAGCAGCAATCAGCCCCAGCATTTT
TRBV6-2/TRBV6-3	TRBD1	once	15	TRBJ1-6	CASSTTGEANSPLHF	TGTGCCAGCAGTACGACAGGGGAAGCTAATTCACCCCTCCACTTT
TRBV19	.	.	14	TRBJ1-2	CASSGGGPGSGYTF	TGTGCCAGCTCCGGGGGGGGGCCGGGGAGTGGCTACACCTTC
TRBV2	TRBD1	.	15	TRBJ1-1	CASSEQGQGNTEAFF	TGTGCCAGCAGTGAACAGGGACAGGGGAACACTGAAGCTTTCTTT
TRBV4-1	TRBD1	.	16	TRBJ2-7	CASSQDRDRSSYEQYF	TGCGCCAGCAGCCAAGACCGGGACAGGAGCTCCTACGAGCAGTACTTC
TRBV7-2	TRBD2	.	16	TRBJ2-3	CASSYDSGSGADTQYF	TGTGCCAGCAGCTATGATAGCGGGAGTGGGGCAGATACGCAGTATTTT
TRBV14	.	.	16	TRBJ1-5	CASSQGLREGYQPQHF	TGTGCCAGCAGCCAAGGGCTAAGGGAGGGGTATCAGCCCCAGCATTTT
TRBV11-3	TRBD2	once	16	TRBJ2-1	CASSSGLAGLGNEQFF	TGTGCCAGCAGTTCAGGACTAGCGGGATTGGGGAATGAGCAGTTCTTC
TRBV7-2	.	once	13	TRBJ2-7	CASSPGGAYEQYF	TGTGCCAGCAGCCCCGGGGGTGCCTACGAGCAGTACTTC
TRBV7-2	.	.	13	TRBJ1-1	CASSWPGGAEAFF	TGTGCCAGCAGTTGGCCCGGGGGGGCTGAAGCTTTCTTT
TRBV4-1	TRBD2	.	16	TRBJ2-1	CASSHPGLGFYNEQFF	TGCGCCAGCAGCCACCCGGGACTAGGATTCTACAATGAGCAGTTCTTC
TRBV2	TRBD1	.	13	TRBJ1-5	CASRQGLNQPQHF	TGTGCCAGTAGACAGGGCCTCAATCAGCCCCAGCATTTT
TRBV18	.	.	12	TRBJ1-1	CASSRSRGEAFF	TGTGCCAGCTCAAGGTCAAGGGGTGAAGCTTTCTTT